The 25 T cell receptor beta chains below were found in one sample sequenced in a study of cytotoxic CD8 clonotypes in ibrutinib-treated CLL. The data were produced by immunoSEQ multiplex PCR, yet TCRdb's version contains in-frame clones alone and is incomplete. The table includes around 9,600 clones, approximately 60% detected once. The sequencing used PBMCs, collected before ibrutinib treatment. These receptors were taken from a human donor with chronic lymphocytic leukemia.

V and J are TRBV15 and TRBJ1-1; the D is unclear. Trimming removed 3 bases from V and 2 bases from J, with 13 bases in between. Germline V lookup: CDR1 LNHNV, CDR2 YYDKDF (reference sequence). The CDR3 sequence is 15 residues long. DNA of the CDR3: TGTGCCACCAGCAGGAAGGGAGGATTCAACACTGAAGCTTTCTTT. Its protein is CATSRKGGFNTEAFF.

The table lists this clone with a few counts. This rearrangement joins TRBV19 to TRBJ1-2; perhaps TRBD1 as D (6 bases). The germline V gene encodes CDR1 LNHDA and CDR2 SQIVND (reference sequence). V was cut by 8 bases and J by 6 bases, with 19 bases left in between. The CDR3 sequence is 14 residues long. The DNA of the CDR3 is TGTGCCAGTGGGCTTTACAGGGCTGTTGATGGCTACACCTTC. This sequence encodes CASGLYRAVDGYTF.

The CDR3 region has the DNA TGTGCCAGCAGTTTAGCGGACTACGAGCAGTACTTC. Its translation is CASSLADYEQYF. The V and J genes are TRBV28 and TRBJ2-7; D is unclear. V lost 2 bases to trimming and J lost 3 bases, with 5 bases between them. Germline V gene lookup returns CDR1 MDHEN and CDR2 SYDVKM. There are 12 residues in the CDR3.

This rearrangement joins TRBV7-9 to TRBJ1-1, with 7 bases aligning to TRBD1. The germline V gene has CDR1 SEHNR and CDR2 FQNEAQ (reference sequence). After removal of 3 bases from V and 7 bases from J, the junction contained 8 bases not matched to a gene. The CDR3 has 14 residues. CDR3 sequence: CASSFDRGTDEAFF. The CDR3 DNA follows: TGTGCCAGCAGCTTCGACCGAGGGACAGATGAAGCTTTCTTT.

The chain combines TRBV4-1 with TRBJ1-5, with D maybe TRBD1 (5 bases). Per the germline V gene, CDR1 is MGHRA and CDR2 is YSYEKL. Deletions cut 1 base from V and 8 bases from J, with 18 bases between. The CDR3 totals 16 residues. CDR3 sequence reads: CASSQGGGREWEPQHF. In DNA, the CDR3 is TGCGCCAGCAGCCAAGGTGGAGGCAGGGAGTGGGAGCCCCAGCATTTT.

The chain uses TRBV19 and TRBJ1-5; D is possibly TRBD1 (5 bases). This CDR3 has 16 amino acids. Germline CDR1 reads LNHDA; CDR2 reads SQIVND (reference sequence). The V end lost 5 bases, the J end lost 0 bases, and 14 bases lay between the germline ends. CDR3 protein: CASSDVGDTSNQPQHF. The CDR3 region has the DNA TGTGCCAGTAGTGATGTAGGGGATACTAGCAATCAGCCCCAGCATTTT.

The chain has TRBV20-1 and TRBJ1-2, with D perhaps matching TRBD1 (6 bases). CDR3 length equals 11 residues. Trimming shortened V by 5 bases and J by 7 bases, and 11 bases separated the two germline ends. CDR1 is DFQATT, CDR2 SNEGSKA, per germline (reference sequence). CDR3 bases: TGCAGTGCTCCAGAGGGGGGTGGCTACACCTTC. Its translation is CSAPEGGGYTF.

This sequence joins TRBV5-1 and TRBJ2-2; TRBD1 is a possible D gene (5 bases). The germline V and J ends were trimmed by 1 base and 4 bases, with 8 bases remaining between them. This CDR3 comprises 14 residues. CDR1 is SGHRS, CDR2 YFSETQ, per germline. This chain's CDR3 is CASSLQGTTGELFF. CDR3 sequence (DNA): TGCGCCAGCAGCTTGCAGGGAACCACCGGGGAGCTGTTTTTT.

J is TRBJ1-1 and V is TRBV29-1; D is uncertain. The CDR3 is made up of 12 amino acids. V gave up 5 bases and J gave up 1 base, with 8 bases separating them. From germline, CDR1 is SQVTM and CDR2 ANQGSEA. The CDR3 nucleotides are TGCAGCGTTTCCTACGGGAACACTGAAGCTTTCTTT. Translation: CSVSYGNTEAFF.

V is TRBV5-1 and J is TRBJ2-3, with 11 nucleotides matching TRBD1. The CDR3 runs to 15 residues. Germline V gene sequence: CDR1 SGHRS, CDR2 YFSETQ. V shed 4 bases and J 3 bases; nucleotides not matched to a gene: 4. The CDR3, as DNA: TGCGCCAGCAGCCACGGACAGGGGGCGACAGATACGCAGTATTTT. Translating it yields CASSHGQGATDTQYF. The full variable domain, in which reference TRBV5-1 and TRBJ2-3 provide the parts outside the CDR3, is KAGVTQTPRYLIKTRGQQVTLSCSPISGHRSVSWYQQTPGQGLQFLFEYFSETQRNKGNFPGRFSGRQFSNSRSEMNVSTLELGDSALYLCASSHGQGATDTQYFGPGTRLTVL.

The gene calls are TRBV12-5 and TRBJ2-3; 10 bases fit TRBD2. V shed 6 bases and J 2 bases; nucleotides not matched to a gene: 8. The CDR3 is 16 residues long. Per the germline V gene, CDR1 is LGHNT and CDR2 is FRNRAP. DNA for the CDR3: TGTGCTAGTGGCCAGATAGCGGGGGGACTCACAGATACGCAGTATTTT. Residues: CASGQIAGGLTDTQYF.

This clone came up a few times. The V call is TRBV6-5, the J call TRBJ1-5; perhaps TRBD1 as D (5 bases). V lost 4 bases and J 5 bases, leaving 12 bases between the germline ends. Germline V gene lookup returns CDR1 MNHEY and CDR2 SVGAGI. The CDR3 loop spans 14 amino acids. CDR3 in amino acids: CASSLTGADQPQHF. The CDR3 DNA follows: TGTGCCAGCAGTTTAACAGGTGCTGATCAGCCCCAGCATTTT.

This clone is labeled as medium-sized. The V gene is TRBV2, the J gene TRBJ2-7; D not resolved. Germline V lookup: CDR1 SNHLY, CDR2 FYNNEI. The CDR3 is 13 amino acids. Trimming removed 8 bases from V and 3 bases from J, with 14 bases in between. CDR3 protein: CASFRTKDYEQYF. The CDR3 DNA sequence: TGTGCCAGCTTCCGGACGAAAGACTACGAGCAGTACTTC.

V is TRBV5-1 and J is TRBJ2-3; TRBD2 might be the D (5 bases). CDR1 is SGHRS, CDR2 YFSETQ, per germline. CDR3 length: 14 amino acids. V dropped 2 bases and J dropped 3 bases, with 10 bases sitting between them. The CDR3 protein is CASSFEGATDTQYF. The DNA of the CDR3 is TGCGCCAGCAGCTTTGAGGGAGCGACAGATACGCAGTATTTT.

The chain carries TRBV5-1 and TRBJ1-2; 9 bases are a match to TRBD1. This CDR3 has 13 residues. V gave up 5 bases and J gave up 3 bases; unmatched junction bases: 2. Germline loops: CDR1 SGHRS, CDR2 YFSETQ. The CDR3 here is CASRRDRDYGYTF. CDR3 coding DNA: TGCGCCAGCAGGAGGGACAGGGACTATGGCTACACCTTC.

The rearrangement uses TRBV30 and TRBJ2-7; maybe TRBD1 (5 bases). The V and J ends lost 2 bases and 2 bases respectively, with 7 bases between them. Germline V gene data show CDR1 as GTSNPN and CDR2 as SVGIG (reference sequence). The CDR3 is made up of 12 amino acids. CDR3 amino acids: CAWSPGTYEQYF. The DNA of the CDR3 is TGTGCCTGGAGTCCAGGGACCTACGAGCAGTACTTC.

The chain recombines TRBV5-1 with TRBJ2-4; the D is unclear. CDR3 length equals 15 residues. CDR1 is SGHRS and CDR2 is YFSETQ in the germline V gene. Trimming took 3 bases from V and 0 from J, leaving 10 bases between them. In nucleotides, the CDR3 is TGCGCCAGCAGCTCCTTGGGGATAGCCAAAAACATTCAGTACTTC. Amino acids: CASSSLGIAKNIQYF.

This clone was seen a handful of times. V gene TRBV5-4 combines with J gene TRBJ1-2; no definite D call. Germline assignment: CDR1 SGHNT and CDR2 YYREEE (reference sequence). Deletions cut 4 bases from V and 7 bases from J, with 14 bases between. The CDR3 contains 13 residues. Here the CDR3 reads CASSNQKRPGYTF. The CDR3 nucleotides read TGTGCCAGCAGCAACCAGAAAAGGCCTGGCTACACCTTC.

This sequence joins TRBV15 and TRBJ2-1; a possible D gene is TRBD1 (5 bases). The CDR3 extends over 15 amino acids. V was shortened by 3 bases and J by 2 bases, with 11 bases between the two germline ends. Looked up from germline, CDR1 is LNHNV and CDR2 is YYDKDF (reference sequence). CDR3 residues: CATSSRRDPYNEQFF. DNA for the CDR3: TGTGCCACCAGCAGTCGCAGGGATCCCTACAATGAGCAGTTCTTC.

The chain couples TRBV5-1 to TRBJ2-7; tentatively, D is TRBD2 (6 bases). The V gene's germline CDR1 is SGHRS and CDR2 YFSETQ. CDR3 size: 16 residues. V lost 7 bases to trimming and J lost 5 bases, with 25 bases between them. The DNA for the CDR3 is TGCGCCAGCCAGCAGCCCGGGACCGGGACTTTCAACGAGCAGTACTTC. Its protein is CASQQPGTGTFNEQYF. The full variable domain, completed using reference TRBV5-1 and TRBJ2-7, is KAGVTQTPRYLIKTRGQQVTLSCSPISGHRSVSWYQQTPGQGLQFLFEYFSETQRNKGNFPGRFSGRQFSNSRSEMNVSTLELGDSALYLCASQQPGTGTFNEQYFGPGTRLTVT.

This chain joins TRBV28 and TRBJ2-1, with 8 bases matching TRBD2. Germline CDR1 reads MDHEN; CDR2 reads SYDVKM. With 8 bases clipped from V and 3 bases from J, the junction kept 3 bases outside the gene matches. CDR3 length: 13 residues. CDR3 sequence (DNA): TGTGCCAGCGGGCGGGAGGTCTACAATGAGCAGTTCTTC. It codes for CASGREVYNEQFF. The full variable domain, in which reference TRBV28 and TRBJ2-1 provide the parts outside the CDR3, is DVKVTQSSRYLVKRTGEKVFLECVQDMDHENMFWYRQDPGLGLRLIYFSYDVKMKEKGDIPEGYSVSREKKERFSLILESASTNQTSMYLCASGREVYNEQFFGPGTRLTVL.

V and J are TRBV19 and TRBJ2-7; 7 bases align to TRBD1. CDR1 and CDR2 (germline): LNHDA, SQIVND (reference sequence). The CDR3 runs 15 residues. V lost 5 bases, J lost 1 base, and 8 bases stayed unmatched. The CDR3 nucleotides read TGTGCCAGTAGTTTCAGTTTGACAGGGTCCTACGAGCAGTACTTC. It translates to CASSFSLTGSYEQYF.

This clone was seen once. The V gene is TRBV7-9, the J gene TRBJ1-2, with a possible D match to TRBD1 (5 bases). The ends were cut back, 1 base at V and 4 bases at J, with 7 bases in the middle. Germline lookup yields CDR1 SEHNR and CDR2 FQNEAQ (reference sequence). The CDR3 sequence is 13 residues long. The CDR3 DNA reads as TGTGCCAGCAGCTTAGGGACAATCTATGGCTACACCTTC. This encodes CASSLGTIYGYTF.

V usage is TRBV28 and J usage is TRBJ1-2, with TRBD1 as a possible D gene (5 bases). V gave up 5 bases and J gave up 4 bases, with 14 bases separating them. The germline gives CDR1 MDHEN, CDR2 SYDVKM. The CDR3 has 14 amino acids. The CDR3 sequence is CASSLQTASYGYTF. The CDR3 region has the DNA TGTGCCAGCAGTCTCCAGACAGCCTCCTATGGCTACACCTTC.

This sequence joins TRBV19 and TRBJ1-2; possibly TRBD1 for D (5 bases). From germline, CDR1 is LNHDA and CDR2 SQIVND (reference sequence). This CDR3 contains 14 residues. V lost 8 bases to trimming and J lost 4 bases, with 17 bases between them. The CDR3 bases are TGTGCCAGTGAGAAGGGGCAGAACTTCTATGGCTACACCTTC. This encodes CASEKGQNFYGYTF.